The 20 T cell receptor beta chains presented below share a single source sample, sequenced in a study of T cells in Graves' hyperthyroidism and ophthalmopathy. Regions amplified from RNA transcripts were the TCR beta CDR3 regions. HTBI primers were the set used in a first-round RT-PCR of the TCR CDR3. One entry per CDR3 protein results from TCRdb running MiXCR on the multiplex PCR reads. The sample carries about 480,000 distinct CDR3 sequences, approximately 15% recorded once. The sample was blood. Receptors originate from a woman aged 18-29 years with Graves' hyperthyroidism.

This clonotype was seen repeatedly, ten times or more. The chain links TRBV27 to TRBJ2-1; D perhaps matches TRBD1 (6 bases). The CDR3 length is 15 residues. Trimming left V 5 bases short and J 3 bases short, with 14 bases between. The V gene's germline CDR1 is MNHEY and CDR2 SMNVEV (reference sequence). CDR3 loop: CASSQTGRGYNEQFF. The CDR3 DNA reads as TGTGCCAGCAGTCAAACAGGGAGAGGCTACAATGAGCAGTTCTTC.

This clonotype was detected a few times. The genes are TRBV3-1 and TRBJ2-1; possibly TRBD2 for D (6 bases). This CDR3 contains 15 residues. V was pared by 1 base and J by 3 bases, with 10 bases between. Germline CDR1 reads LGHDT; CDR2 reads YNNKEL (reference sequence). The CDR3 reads CASSQAGGGYNEQFF. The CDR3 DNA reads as TGTGCCAGCAGCCAAGCTGGGGGAGGCTACAATGAGCAGTTCTTC.

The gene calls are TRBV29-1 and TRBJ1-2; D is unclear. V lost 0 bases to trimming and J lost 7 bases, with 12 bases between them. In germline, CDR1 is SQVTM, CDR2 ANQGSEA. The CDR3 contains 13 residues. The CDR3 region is CSVEDYRSVGYTF. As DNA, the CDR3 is TGCAGCGTTGAAGATTATAGGTCAGTTGGCTACACCTTC. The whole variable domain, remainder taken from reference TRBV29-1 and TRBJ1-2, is SAVISQKPSRDICQRGTSLTIQCQVDSQVTMMFWYRQQPGQSLTLIATANQGSEATYESGFVIDKFPISRPNLTFSTLTVSNMSPEDSSIYLCSVEDYRSVGYTFGSGTRLTVV.

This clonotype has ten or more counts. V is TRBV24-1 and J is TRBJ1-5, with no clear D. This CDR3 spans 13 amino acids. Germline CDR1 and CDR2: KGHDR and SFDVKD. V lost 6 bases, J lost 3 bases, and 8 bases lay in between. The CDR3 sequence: CATSRKDNQPQHF. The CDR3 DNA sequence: TGTGCCACCAGTAGGAAGGACAATCAGCCCCAGCATTTT.

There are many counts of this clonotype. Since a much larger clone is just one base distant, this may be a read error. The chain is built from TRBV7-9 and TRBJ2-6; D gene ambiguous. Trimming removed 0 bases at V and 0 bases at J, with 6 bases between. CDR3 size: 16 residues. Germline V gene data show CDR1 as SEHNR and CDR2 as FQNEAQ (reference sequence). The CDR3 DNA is TGTGCCAGCAGCTTAGCAGGGATCTCTGGGGCCAACGTCCTGACTTTC. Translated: CASSLAGISGANVLTF.

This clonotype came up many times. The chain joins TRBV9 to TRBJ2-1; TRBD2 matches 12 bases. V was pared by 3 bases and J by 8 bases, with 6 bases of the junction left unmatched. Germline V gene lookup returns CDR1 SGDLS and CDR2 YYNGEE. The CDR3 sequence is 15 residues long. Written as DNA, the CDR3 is TGTGCCAGCAGCGCGACTAGCGGGAGAAAACATGAGCAGTTCTTC. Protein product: CASSATSGRKHEQFF.

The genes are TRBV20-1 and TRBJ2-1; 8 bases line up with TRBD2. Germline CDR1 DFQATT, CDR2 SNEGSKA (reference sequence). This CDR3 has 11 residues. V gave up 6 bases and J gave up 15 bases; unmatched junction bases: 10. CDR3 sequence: CSASTGTSLFF. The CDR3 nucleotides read TGCAGTGCATCGACCGGGACTAGTCTGTTCTTC.

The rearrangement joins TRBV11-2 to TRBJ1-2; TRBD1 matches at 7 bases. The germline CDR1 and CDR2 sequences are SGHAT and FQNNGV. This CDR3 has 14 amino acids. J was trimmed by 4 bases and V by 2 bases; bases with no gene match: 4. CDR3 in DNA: TGTGCCAGCAGCTTACAGACAGGGCCCTATGGCTACACCTTC. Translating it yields CASSLQTGPYGYTF.

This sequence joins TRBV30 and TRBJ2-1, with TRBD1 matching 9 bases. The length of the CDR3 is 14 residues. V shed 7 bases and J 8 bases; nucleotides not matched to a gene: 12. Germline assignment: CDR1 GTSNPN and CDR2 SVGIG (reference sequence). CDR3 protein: CAFDPGQGMDEQFF. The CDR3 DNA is TGTGCCTTTGACCCCGGACAGGGGATGGATGAGCAGTTCTTC.

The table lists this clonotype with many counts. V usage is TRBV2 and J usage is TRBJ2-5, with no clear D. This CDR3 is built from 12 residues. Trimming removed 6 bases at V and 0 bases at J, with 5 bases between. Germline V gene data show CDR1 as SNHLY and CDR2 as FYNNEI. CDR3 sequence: CASRVYQETQYF. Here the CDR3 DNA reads TGTGCCAGCAGGGTTTACCAAGAGACCCAGTACTTC.

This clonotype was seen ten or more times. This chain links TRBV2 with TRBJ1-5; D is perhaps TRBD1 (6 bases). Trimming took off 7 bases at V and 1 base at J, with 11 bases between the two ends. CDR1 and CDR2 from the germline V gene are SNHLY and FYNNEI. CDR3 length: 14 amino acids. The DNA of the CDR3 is TGTGCCAGCACAGTTGGACAGAGCAATCAGCCCCAGCATTTT. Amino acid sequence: CASTVGQSNQPQHF. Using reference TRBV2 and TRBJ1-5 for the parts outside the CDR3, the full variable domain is EPEVTQTPSHQVTQMGQEVILRCVPISNHLYFYWYRQILGQKVEFLVSFYNNEISEKSEIFDDQFSVERPDGSNFTLKIRSTKLEDSAMYFCASTVGQSNQPQHFGDGTRLSIL.

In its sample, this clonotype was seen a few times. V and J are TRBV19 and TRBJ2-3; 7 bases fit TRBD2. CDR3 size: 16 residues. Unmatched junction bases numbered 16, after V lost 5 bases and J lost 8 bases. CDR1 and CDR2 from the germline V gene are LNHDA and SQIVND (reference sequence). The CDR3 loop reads CASSPRGGGLMSTQYF. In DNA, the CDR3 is TGTGCCAGTAGTCCCCGCGGGGGTGGACTTATGAGTACGCAGTATTTT.

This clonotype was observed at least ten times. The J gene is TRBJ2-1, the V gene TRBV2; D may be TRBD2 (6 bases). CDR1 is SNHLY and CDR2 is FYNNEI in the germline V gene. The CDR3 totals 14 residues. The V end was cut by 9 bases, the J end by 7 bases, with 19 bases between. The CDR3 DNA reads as TGTGCCAGTCGACGGGACTCACCGGGGAATGAGCAGTTCTTC. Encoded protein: CASRRDSPGNEQFF. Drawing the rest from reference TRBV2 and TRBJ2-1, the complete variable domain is EPEVTQTPSHQVTQMGQEVILRCVPISNHLYFYWYRQILGQKVEFLVSFYNNEISEKSEIFDDQFSVERPDGSNFTLKIRSTKLEDSAMYFCASRRDSPGNEQFFGPGTRLTVL.

The CDR3 protein is CASSAPGVAGANVLTF. CDR3 sequence (DNA): TGTGCCAGCAGTGCCCCAGGGGTGGCTGGGGCCAACGTCCTGACTTTC. The chain joins TRBV6-1 to TRBJ2-6, with D perhaps matching TRBD1 (6 bases). From germline, CDR1 is MNHNS and CDR2 SASEGT. V lost 4 bases and J lost 2, with 12 bases in between. The CDR3 length is 16 residues.

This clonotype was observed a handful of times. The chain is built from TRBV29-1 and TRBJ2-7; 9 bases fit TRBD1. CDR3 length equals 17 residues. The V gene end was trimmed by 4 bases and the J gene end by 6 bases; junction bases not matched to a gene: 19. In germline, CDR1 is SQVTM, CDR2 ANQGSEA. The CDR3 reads CSVAYAGRGGTGLEQYF. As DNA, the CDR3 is TGCAGCGTTGCCTACGCCGGAAGAGGTGGGACAGGGCTCGAGCAGTACTTC.

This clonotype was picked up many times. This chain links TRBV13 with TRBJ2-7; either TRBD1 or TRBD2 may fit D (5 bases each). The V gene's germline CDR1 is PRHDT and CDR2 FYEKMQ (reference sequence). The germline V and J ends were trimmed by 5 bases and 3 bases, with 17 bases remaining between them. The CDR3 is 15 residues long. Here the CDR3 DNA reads TGTGCCAGCAGCCCACGGGGACGCGGATTCTACGAGCAGTACTTC. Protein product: CASSPRGRGFYEQYF.

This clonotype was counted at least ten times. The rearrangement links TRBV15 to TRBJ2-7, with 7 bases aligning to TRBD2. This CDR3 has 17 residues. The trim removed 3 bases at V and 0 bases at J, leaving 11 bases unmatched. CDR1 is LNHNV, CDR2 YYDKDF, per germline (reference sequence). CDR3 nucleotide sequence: TGTGCCACCAGCAGGGCACGTGCGGGAGCGATCTCCTACGAGCAGTACTTC. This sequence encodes CATSRARAGAISYEQYF.

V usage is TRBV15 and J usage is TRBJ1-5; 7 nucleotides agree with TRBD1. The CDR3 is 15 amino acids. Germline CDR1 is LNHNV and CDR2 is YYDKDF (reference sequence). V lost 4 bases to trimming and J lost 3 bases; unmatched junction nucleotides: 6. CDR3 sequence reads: CATSIGTANNQPQHF. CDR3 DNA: TGTGCCACCAGCATCGGGACAGCTAACAATCAGCCCCAGCATTTT.

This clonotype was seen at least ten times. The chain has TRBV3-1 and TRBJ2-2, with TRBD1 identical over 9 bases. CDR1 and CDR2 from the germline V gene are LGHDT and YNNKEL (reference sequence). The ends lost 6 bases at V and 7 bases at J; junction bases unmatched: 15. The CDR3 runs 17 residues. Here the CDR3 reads CASRRRRGTGIIGELFF. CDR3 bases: TGTGCCAGCAGACGGCGTCGAGGGACAGGGATAATCGGGGAGCTGTTTTTT.

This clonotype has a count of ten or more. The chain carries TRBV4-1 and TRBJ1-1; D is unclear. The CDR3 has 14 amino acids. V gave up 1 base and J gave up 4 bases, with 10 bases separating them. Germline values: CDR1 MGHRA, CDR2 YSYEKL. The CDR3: CASSQGSRVTEAFF. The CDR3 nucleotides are TGCGCCAGCAGCCAAGGCTCTCGGGTCACTGAAGCTTTCTTT.